The 28 T cell receptor beta chains listed next were all sequenced from one sample in a study of cytomegalovirus exposure and HLA in healthy donors. 13 Jbeta primers and 60 Vbeta primers were used for the PCR. Method: immunoSEQ multiplex PCR; TCRdb's copy keeps in-frame clones and lacks some. The repertoire holds 90,000 or so clones, with roughly 78% as singletons. Specimen: PBMCs. The receptors here all came from a male donor in good health and CMV-seropositive.

The chain has TRBV11-2 and TRBJ2-7; TRBD1 matches 7 bases. Germline V gene lookup returns CDR1 SGHAT and CDR2 FQNNGV. J gave up 2 bases and V 1 base, and 17 bases lay outside the gene matches. CDR3 length equals 19 residues. CDR3 coding DNA: TGTGCCAGCAGCTTAGGTGGTCCACCCTTAGGACAGGAAACCTACGAGCAGTACTTC. Protein product: CASSLGGPPLGQETYEQYF.

This chain connects TRBV29-1 to TRBJ2-1, with 8 bases fitting TRBD2. CDR3 size: 13 residues. The J segment lost 4 bases and the V segment lost 4 bases, leaving 3 bases of the junction unmatched. Germline V gene lookup returns CDR1 SQVTM and CDR2 ANQGSEA. Written as DNA, the CDR3 is TGCAGCGTTGGCGGGGGGCTTTACAATGAGCAGTTCTTC. It codes for CSVGGGLYNEQFF.

The chain carries TRBV7-9 and TRBJ2-3; 13 bases map to TRBD2. Germline V gives CDR1 SEHNR, CDR2 FQNEAQ (reference sequence). The CDR3 extends over 16 amino acids. The junction had 7 bases not matched to a gene; V was cut back by 5 bases and J by 5 bases. The CDR3 protein is CASSHGLAGVGDTQYF. The CDR3 nucleotides read TGTGCCAGCAGCCACGGACTAGCGGGGGTTGGAGATACGCAGTATTTT.

V gene TRBV5-1 combines with J gene TRBJ1-3, with D possibly being TRBD1 (6 bases). CDR3 length: 13 residues. Germline values: CDR1 SGHRS, CDR2 YFSETQ. V was clipped by 6 bases and J by 4 bases, with 11 bases between them. CDR3 region: CASTGDLGNTIYF. The DNA for the CDR3 is TGCGCCAGCACAGGGGATTTAGGAAACACCATATATTTT.

The CDR3: CASSSGTPYGYTF. Here the CDR3 DNA reads TGTGCCAGCAGCTCCGGGACACCCTATGGCTACACCTTC. This sequence joins TRBV27 and TRBJ1-2, with D tentatively TRBD1 (6 bases). V lost 6 bases to trimming and J lost 4 bases, with 12 bases between them. The CDR3 is 13 amino acids. CDR1 and CDR2 from the germline V gene are MNHEY and SMNVEV (reference sequence).

The chain recombines TRBV5-5 with TRBJ1-5; 7 positions match TRBD1. The CDR3 length is 15 residues. Losses at the gene ends were 1 base for V and 3 bases for J; bases not matched to a gene: 4. Germline V gives CDR1 SGHKS, CDR2 YYEKEE (reference sequence). For the CDR3, the DNA is TGTGCCAGCAGCTTGCTCAGGGGGGACAATCAGCCCCAGCATTTT. It specifies CASSLLRGDNQPQHF. The full variable domain, its missing parts supplied by reference TRBV5-5 and TRBJ1-5, is DAGVTQSPTHLIKTRGQQVTLRCSPISGHKSVSWYQQVLGQGPQFIFQYYEKEERGRGNFPDRFSARQFPNYSSELNVNALLLGDSALYLCASSLLRGDNQPQHFGDGTRLSIL.

The chain joins TRBV7-2 to TRBJ2-1, with 7 bases aligning to TRBD2. From germline, CDR1 is SGHTA and CDR2 FQGNSA. There are 11 residues in the CDR3. Written as DNA, the CDR3 is TGTGCGGCTAGCGGATACAATGAGCAGTTCTTC. It is translated as CAASGYNEQFF.

The sample holds one count of this clone. This chain connects TRBV30 to TRBJ1-5; D perhaps matches TRBD1 (6 bases). V was clipped by 4 bases and J by 1 base, with 8 bases between them. In germline, CDR1 is GTSNPN, CDR2 SVGIG (reference sequence). This CDR3 region has 13 residues. The CDR3 DNA reads as TGTGCCTGGACAGGGGAGAGCAATCAGCCCCAGCATTTT. Its translation: CAWTGESNQPQHF. The variable domain in full, with the rest retrieved from reference TRBV30 and TRBJ1-5, is SQTIHQWPATLVQPVGSPLSLECTVEGTSNPNLYWYRQAAGRGLQLLFYSVGIGQISSEVPQNLSASRPQDRQFILSSKKLLLSDSGFYLCAWTGESNQPQHFGDGTRLSIL.

CDR3 protein: CATTSQAYEQYF. CDR3 sequence (DNA): TGCGCCACCACCTCCCAGGCCTACGAGCAGTACTTC. The chain carries TRBV10-2 and TRBJ2-7; D uncertain. Trimming cost V 10 bases and J 2 bases, with 12 bases left between them. The CDR3 has 12 amino acids. In germline, CDR1 is WSHSY, CDR2 SAAADI.

The J gene is TRBJ2-5, the V gene TRBV30; maybe TRBD1 (5 bases). The J call may be mistaken, given a closer DNA end match to TRBJ2-7. The V gene's germline CDR1 is GTSNPN and CDR2 SVGIG (reference sequence). This CDR3 comprises 14 residues. The CDR3, as DNA: TGTGCCTGGAGGCGGACAACTACAGGATACGAGCAGTACTTC. This codes for CAWRRTTTGYEQYF.

The V call is TRBV7-9, the J call TRBJ1-2; D is unclear. This CDR3 has 14 amino acids. Germline loops: CDR1 SEHNR, CDR2 FQNEAQ (reference sequence). The V and J ends lost 1 base and 5 bases respectively, with 11 bases between them. CDR3 bases: TGTGCCAGCAGCTTAGGTCCGGGGATGTATGGCTACACCTTC. Encoded protein: CASSLGPGMYGYTF.

This rearrangement joins TRBV5-1 to TRBJ2-7; no reliable D call. Trimming left V 4 bases short and J 3 bases short, with 5 bases between. The germline V gene encodes CDR1 SGHRS and CDR2 YFSETQ. CDR3 size: 11 residues. The CDR3 nucleotides are TGCGCCAGCAGCGAGTACTACGAGCAGTACTTC. This codes for CASSEYYEQYF.

The gene calls are TRBV27 and TRBJ2-1, with a weak D call TRBD2 (5 bases). The length of the CDR3 is 18 residues. Germline CDR1 is MNHEY and CDR2 is SMNVEV (reference sequence). V lost 2 bases and J 7 bases, leaving 24 bases between the germline ends. The chain's CDR3 is CASSLAGLPPAPGNEQFF. The CDR3 DNA is TGTGCCAGCAGTTTAGCAGGTCTCCCCCCGGCCCCGGGGAATGAGCAGTTCTTC.

This chain uses TRBV7-3 with TRBJ2-4, with unresolved D. The CDR3 sequence is 16 residues long. Germline CDR1 reads SGHTA; CDR2 reads FQGTGA. Trimming took 1 base from V and 2 from J, leaving 12 bases between them. CDR3: CASSLSGPTSKNIQYF. The CDR3 DNA follows: TGTGCCAGCAGCTTAAGCGGTCCGACGTCCAAAAACATTCAGTACTTC.

The chain uses TRBV28 and TRBJ1-1, with no clear D. The V end was cut by 1 base, the J end by 3 bases, with 9 bases between. The CDR3 covers 14 residues. Germline V lookup: CDR1 MDHEN, CDR2 SYDVKM. The CDR3 nucleotides are TGTGCCAGCAGTTTATCGGTTGGAGACACTGAAGCTTTCTTT. Protein product: CASSLSVGDTEAFF.

The chain has TRBV6-5 and TRBJ2-7, with D possibly TRBD1 on 6 matching bases. The germline V gene has CDR1 MNHEY and CDR2 SVGAGI. CDR3 length: 15 amino acids. V lost 6 bases, J lost 0 bases, and 15 bases lay in between. DNA of the CDR3: TGTGCCAGCAGACCCCAGACAGGAAGCTCCTACGAGCAGTACTTC. Protein: CASRPQTGSSYEQYF.

The V and J genes are TRBV5-1 and TRBJ2-3; weak D call: TRBD2 (5 bases). Trimming took off 0 bases at V and 1 base at J, with 9 bases between the two ends. This CDR3 comprises 15 residues. Germline CDR1 is SGHRS and CDR2 is YFSETQ. CDR3 coding DNA: TGCGCCAGCAGCTTGGGCCGGGGTGGCACAGATACGCAGTATTTT. This gives the protein CASSLGRGGTDTQYF.

This clone turned up a few times. J is TRBJ2-5 and V is TRBV29-1, with 8 bases aligning to TRBD1. The CDR3 is 16 amino acids. Germline lookup yields CDR1 SQVTM and CDR2 ANQGSEA. V was clipped by 4 bases and J by 5 bases; unmatched bases: 15. CDR3 bases: TGCAGCGTTGGACGACGCGAGGGACAGGAATCGGAGACCCAGTACTTC. Translating it yields CSVGRREGQESETQYF.

The chain employs TRBV6-1 and TRBJ2-5; 12 bases line up with TRBD2. The CDR3 has 15 residues. The trim removed 5 bases at V and 5 bases at J, leaving 6 bases unmatched. In germline, CDR1 is MNHNS, CDR2 SASEGT. The CDR3 region has the DNA TGTGCCAGCAGTCCCCTAGCGGGGGGGACGGAGACCCAGTACTTC. Translation: CASSPLAGGTETQYF.

The chain uses TRBV28 and TRBJ2-1; a weak D match, TRBD2 (5 bases). The V gene lost 4 bases and the J gene lost 12 bases, with 16 bases spanning the gap. CDR3 length: 13 residues. Germline values: CDR1 MDHEN, CDR2 SYDVKM. DNA of the CDR3: TGTGCCAGCAGTTCTAGGCTTCTCGGAGGGCAGTTCTTC. Protein product: CASSSRLLGGQFF.

In regard to this clone: The same CDR3 can be traced to other DNA sequences in this sample. This rearrangement joins TRBV9 to TRBJ2-7, with 10 bases identical to TRBD1. The V gene end was trimmed by 0 bases and the J gene end by 4 bases; junction bases not matched to a gene: 4. Germline loops: CDR1 SGDLS, CDR2 YYNGEE. The CDR3 totals 15 residues. CDR3 in amino acids: CASSVAGTGEYEQYF. The CDR3 DNA reads as TGTGCCAGCAGCGTAGCCGGGACAGGGGAATACGAGCAGTACTTC.

This sequence joins TRBV27 and TRBJ2-1, with TRBD2 as a possible D gene (6 bases). The length of the CDR3 is 14 residues. Trimming stripped 3 bases from V and 2 bases from J, with 8 bases between. Germline values: CDR1 MNHEY, CDR2 SMNVEV (reference sequence). The CDR3 loop is CASSFGGTYNEQFF. CDR3 nucleotide sequence: TGTGCCAGCAGTTTTGGCGGGACCTACAATGAGCAGTTCTTC.

The chain couples TRBV2 to TRBJ2-3, with D tentatively TRBD2 (5 bases). The CDR3 spans 13 residues. Per germline, CDR1 SNHLY and CDR2 FYNNEI. V dropped 9 bases and J dropped 2 bases, with 12 bases sitting between them. CDR3 coding DNA: TGTGCCAGAAAAAGGGAGTCCACAGATACGCAGTATTTT. This encodes CARKRESTDTQYF.

The chain combines TRBV6-5 with TRBJ2-7; 8 bases map to TRBD2. CDR3 length: 16 residues. Trimming removed 0 bases from V and 6 bases from J; junction bases left unmatched: 10. Germline CDR1 is MNHEY and CDR2 is SVGAGI. In DNA, the CDR3 is TGTGCCAGCAGTTACTCGTTGGGACTAGGGACGGGCGAGCAGTACTTC. This gives the protein CASSYSLGLGTGEQYF.

The chain recombines TRBV27 with TRBJ2-3; 7 bases are shared with TRBD1. CDR1 is MNHEY, CDR2 SMNVEV, per germline (reference sequence). This CDR3 is 11 amino acids long. V shed 4 bases, J shed 10 bases, and the junction held 2 bases outside the gene matches. This CDR3 reads CASSYGTAQYF. DNA of the CDR3: TGTGCCAGCAGTTACGGGACAGCGCAGTATTTT.

The chain uses TRBV6-1 and TRBJ1-3, with D unclear. CDR3 length equals 14 residues. Trimming removed 1 base from V and 4 bases from J, with 8 bases in between. Germline CDR1 reads MNHNS; CDR2 reads SASEGT. The CDR3 sequence: CASSEGRVGNTIYF. The DNA for the CDR3 is TGTGCCAGCAGTGAAGGTCGGGTCGGAAACACCATATATTTT.

V and J are TRBV7-9 and TRBJ2-7, with TRBD1 matching 12 bases. This CDR3 contains 14 residues. Trimming took 5 bases from V and 6 from J; bases not matched to a gene: 5. Per germline, CDR1 SEHNR and CDR2 FQNEAQ (reference sequence). CDR3 residues: CASSTGQGAPEQYF. For the CDR3, the DNA is TGTGCCAGCAGCACGGGACAGGGGGCGCCCGAGCAGTACTTC.

The V gene is TRBV5-5, the J gene TRBJ2-7; TRBD1 matches 7 bases. The CDR3 totals 17 residues. V was pared by 0 bases and J by 0 bases, with 9 bases of the junction left unmatched. Germline V lookup: CDR1 SGHKS, CDR2 YYEKEE (reference sequence). The CDR3: CASSLGTTGQGSYEQYF. CDR3 bases: TGTGCCAGCAGCTTGGGGACGACAGGGCAGGGCTCCTACGAGCAGTACTTC. Using reference TRBV5-5 and TRBJ2-7 for the parts outside the CDR3, the full variable domain is DAGVTQSPTHLIKTRGQQVTLRCSPISGHKSVSWYQQVLGQGPQFIFQYYEKEERGRGNFPDRFSARQFPNYSSELNVNALLLGDSALYLCASSLGTTGQGSYEQYFGPGTRLTVT.